The following is a T cell receptor (beta chain) sequence with its context. The data were taken from a study of blood T cell repertoires in COVID-19. Across the study: Samples representing acute and convalescent COVID-19 were sourced from the United States, Italy and Spain. T cells, B-cell-depleted T cells, or PBMCs provided the cDNA or gDNA that served as material.

CDR3 length: 14 amino acids. As handled by the study authors: The assay estimated nucleated cells by amplifying reference gene primers. TCRdb's table, derived via immunoSEQ multiplex PCR, lists solely in-frame clones and lacks some. V and J calls and clone size come straight from that table; D and trimming were deduced from the DNA. In the table there are roughly 34,000 clones, 88% of which are singletons. This rearrangement joins TRBV21-1 to TRBJ1-1; the table gives TRBD1 as D, unverified against the DNA. TRBV21-1 is tagged as a pseudogene. Material for sequencing was peripheral blood. The sequence derives from a woman of 80 years or more with active or convalescent COVID-19. CDR3: CASSNRGLGTEAFF. CDR3 nucleotides: TGTGCCAGCAGCAACAGGGGGCTGGGAACTGAAGCTTTCTTT.